This TCR beta chain came from a study of blood T cells in healthy people across ages. Study-level results: Unsorted PBMCs blocked a conclusive comparison of naive and antigen-experienced cells.

In its sample, this clonotype was seen a few times. What it recognizes is unknown. Deletions cut 5 bases from V and 2 bases from J, with 15 bases between. CDR3 length: 14 amino acids. The germline CDR1 and CDR2 sequences are DFQATT and SNEGSKA (reference sequence). Through a sample-barcoded 5' primer and a J-beta primer mix, a second PCR was run for roughly 6 to 11 cycles. TCRdb re-called the 5' RACE reads with MiXCR, one entry per CDR3 protein. The repertoire holds 750,000 to 1,000,000 distinct CDR3 sequences, with 25% to 30% as singletons. The same data also contributed to another study, on T cells of mothers and their children.

The chain is built from TRBV20-1 and TRBJ1-2, with D perhaps TRBD1 (5 bases). The sample consisted of blood. This receptor was identified in a woman in her forties in good health. The CDR3: CSAREGPRNYGYTF. CDR3 in DNA: TGCAGTGCTCGGGAGGGGCCCAGAAACTATGGCTACACCTTC.